One sample yielded the 5 T cell receptor beta chains listed below, sequenced in a study of shared clonotypes between healthy human individuals. Profiled with immunoSEQ multiplex PCR; TCRdb holds only in-frame clones, not every one. The table lists under 600,000 clones, around 80% of them singletons. Sequencing input: PBMCs. The receptor source for this set is a woman aged 35 to 49 in good health. Some clones in this sample may be carry-over from other donors' samples.

The V call is TRBV5-1, the J call TRBJ1-2; D gene ambiguous. The CDR3 contains 14 residues. V lost 0 bases and J 0 bases, leaving 6 bases between the germline ends. Germline assignment: CDR1 SGHRS and CDR2 YFSETQ. The DNA of the CDR3 is TGCGCCAGCAGCTTGGCGACAACTAACTATGGCTACACCTTC. Protein sequence: CASSLATTNYGYTF. Full variable domain (rest looked up from reference TRBV5-1 and TRBJ1-2): KAGVTQTPRYLIKTRGQQVTLSCSPISGHRSVSWYQQTPGQGLQFLFEYFSETQRNKGNFPGRFSGRQFSNSRSEMNVSTLELGDSALYLCASSLATTNYGYTFGSGTRLTVV.

The chain recombines TRBV11-2 with TRBJ2-7; 12 bases map to TRBD2. In germline, CDR1 is SGHAT, CDR2 FQNNGV. J gave up 7 bases and V 4 bases, and 8 bases lay outside the gene matches. The CDR3 spans 15 residues. The CDR3 loop is CASSSQLAGGGEQYF. In DNA, the CDR3 is TGTGCCAGCAGCTCTCAGCTAGCGGGAGGGGGGGAGCAGTACTTC.

This clone was detected once. This chain joins TRBV28 and TRBJ2-1; maybe TRBD2 (5 bases). Trimming took off 2 bases at V and 0 bases at J, with 8 bases between the two ends. CDR1 is MDHEN, CDR2 SYDVKM, per germline. The CDR3 contains 15 residues. CDR3 protein: CASSLMTTSYNEQFF. In nucleotides, the CDR3 is TGTGCCAGCAGTTTAATGACTACCTCCTACAATGAGCAGTTCTTC.

J is TRBJ1-5 and V is TRBV10-3; maybe TRBD1 (5 bases). The CDR3 length is 13 residues. CDR1 and CDR2 from the germline V gene are ENHRY and SYGVKD. The V and J ends lost 7 bases and 5 bases respectively, with 12 bases between them. The CDR3 loop is CAINRQIDQPQHF. In nucleotides, the CDR3 is TGTGCCATCAATCGACAGATTGATCAGCCCCAGCATTTT.

The rearrangement uses TRBV5-5 and TRBJ1-1, with a possible D match to TRBD1 (6 bases). Germline CDR1 is SGHKS and CDR2 is YYEKEE (reference sequence). The CDR3 covers 18 residues. Trimming left V 1 base short and J 1 base short, with 20 bases between. This CDR3 is CASSLWPGDLFGNTEAFF. In DNA form, the CDR3 reads TGTGCCAGCAGCTTGTGGCCAGGGGATTTGTTTGGGAACACTGAAGCTTTCTTT.